This T cell receptor beta chain is drawn from a study of T-cell reconstitution after alpha-beta-depleted transplantation in children. Germline V lookup: CDR1 SGHTA, CDR2 FQGNSA. This CDR3 region has 16 residues. Unmatched junction bases numbered 9, after V lost 1 base and J lost 8 bases. The authors prepared the TCRbeta library with unique molecular identifiers. TCRdb re-called the PCR reads with MiXCR, one entry per CDR3 protein. The sample contains around 530,000 distinct CDR3 sequences, 30% to 35% of which appear only once. The sample in question was PBMCs from the stem cell graft donor, obtained from the stem cell graft. The clonotype originates from a human donor who donated a stem cell graft to a child with aplastic anemia. The rearrangement links TRBV7-2 to TRBJ2-1; 9 bases match TRBD2. The CDR3 region is CASSLGLAETGHEQFF. CDR3 bases: TGTGCCAGCAGCTTAGGACTAGCGGAGACTGGGCATGAGCAGTTCTTC.